This T cell receptor (beta chain) stems from a study of blood T cells in healthy people across ages. Turning to this clonotype: Its target is not known.

Trimming cost V 7 bases and J 5 bases; bases outside gene matches: 6. Germline V gene lookup returns CDR1 DFQATT and CDR2 SNEGSKA (reference sequence). This CDR3 contains 13 residues. General observations from the study: It was the long-lived donors that had more naive CD4+ cells and higher diversity than aged donors.

The second PCR ran about 6 to 12 cycles with a sample-barcoded 5' primer and J-beta primers. One entry per CDR3 protein, called by TCRdb with MiXCR from the 5' RACE reads. The data show roughly 1,300,000 distinct CDR3 sequences, with approximately 59% seen just once and roughly 6.3% held by the top ten. This receptor was obtained from a man between 18 and 35 years old in good health. This chain links TRBV20-1 with TRBJ2-5; 11 bases agree with TRBD2. The sequenced material came from blood. This CDR3 reads CSVPTSGMETQYF. For the CDR3, the DNA is TGCAGTGTCCCGACTAGCGGGATGGAGACCCAGTACTTC.